The next 21 T cell receptor beta chains were all read from a single sample in a study of blood T cell repertoires in COVID-19. Clones were sequenced by immunoSEQ multiplex PCR, and TCRdb holds only the in-frame ones, with some missing. The repertoire holds 230,000 or so clones, with around 90% as singletons. Sequencing was done on a sample of peripheral blood. These receptors were obtained from a woman aged 55 to 70 with COVID-19, enrolled during active disease.

V gene TRBV28 combines with J gene TRBJ1-6, with 7 bases identical to TRBD1. In germline, CDR1 is MDHEN, CDR2 SYDVKM. V was clipped by 5 bases and J by 17 bases; unmatched bases: 6. The CDR3 is made up of 11 amino acids. The CDR3 here is CASSGTVAIHF. The CDR3 DNA reads as TGTGCCAGCAGTGGGACAGTCGCTATCCACTTT.

The rearrangement uses TRBV7-2 and TRBJ1-3; D is unresolved. Between the trimmed V and J ends, which lost 3 bases and 0 bases, there was a span of 12 bases. Germline-derived CDR1 and CDR2 are SGHTA and FQGNSA. The CDR3 consists of 16 residues. The CDR3 DNA reads TGTGCCAGCAGCTTGGCAGGCATCCTCTCTGGAAACACCATATATTTT. It translates to CASSLAGILSGNTIYF.

The chain couples TRBV5-1 to TRBJ1-1; D is unclear. CDR3 size: 13 residues. In germline, CDR1 is SGHRS, CDR2 YFSETQ. Trimming left V 3 bases short and J 5 bases short, with 11 bases between. The CDR3 sequence: CASSWALTTEAFF. For the CDR3, the DNA is TGCGCCAGCAGCTGGGCCCTCACTACTGAAGCTTTCTTT.

The genes are TRBV15 and TRBJ2-7, with D unclear. The length of the CDR3 is 15 residues. Looked up from germline, CDR1 is LNHNV and CDR2 is YYDKDF (reference sequence). V was clipped by 0 bases and J by 2 bases, with 11 bases between them. The CDR3 loop is CATSRDLGETYEQYF. Here the CDR3 DNA reads TGTGCCACCAGCAGAGATCTAGGCGAAACCTACGAGCAGTACTTC.

The rearrangement joins TRBV5-1 to TRBJ2-7; 11 positions agree with TRBD2. V trimming: 4 bases; J trimming: 6 bases; junction bases outside the gene matches: 9. The CDR3 loop spans 15 amino acids. CDR1 and CDR2 from the germline V gene are SGHRS and YFSETQ. DNA of the CDR3: TGCGCCAGCAGCGCCACTAGCGGGGGATTCGGCGAGCAGTACTTC. Translating gives CASSATSGGFGEQYF.

CDR3 region: CASDPGQGTGQPQHF. Here the CDR3 DNA reads TGTGCCAGCGATCCGGGACAGGGGACTGGGCAGCCCCAGCATTTT. The V and J genes are TRBV2 and TRBJ1-5; TRBD1 agrees at 10 bases. CDR1 and CDR2 from the germline V gene are SNHLY and FYNNEI. V lost 8 bases and J lost 7; bases outside the gene matches: 11. CDR3 length: 15 residues.

The chain links TRBV5-1 to TRBJ2-3; D uncertain. The ends were cut back, 7 bases at V and 4 bases at J, with 16 bases in the middle. In germline, CDR1 is SGHRS, CDR2 YFSETQ. The CDR3 runs 14 residues. CDR3 DNA sequence: TGCGCCAGCGCAAAACAGACCCGAGCAGATACGCAGTATTTT. Protein: CASAKQTRADTQYF. Based on the CDR3 plus reference TRBV5-1 and TRBJ2-3, the full variable domain is KAGVTQTPRYLIKTRGQQVTLSCSPISGHRSVSWYQQTPGQGLQFLFEYFSETQRNKGNFPGRFSGRQFSNSRSEMNVSTLELGDSALYLCASAKQTRADTQYFGPGTRLTVL.

The CDR3 DNA reads TGCAGCGTTGCTGTATCCAGCACAGATACGCAGTATTTT. It encodes CSVAVSSTDTQYF. This sequence joins TRBV29-1 and TRBJ2-3; D is uncertain. The ends were cut back, 4 bases at V and 0 bases at J, with 8 bases in the middle. The length of the CDR3 is 13 residues. Germline V gene lookup returns CDR1 SQVTM and CDR2 ANQGSEA.

The genes are TRBV3-1 (or the pseudogene TRBV3-2) and TRBJ2-7; D ambiguous. There are 12 residues in the CDR3. V lost 1 base to trimming and J lost 7 bases, with 8 bases between them. Germline V gives CDR1 LGHDT, CDR2 YNNKEL (reference sequence). Here the CDR3 DNA reads TGTGCCAGCAGCCAAGCAGGAAGGGAGCAGTACTTC. It yields the protein CASSQAGREQYF.

In this sample, this clone turned up a few times. The rearrangement links TRBV6-1 to TRBJ1-5; D unresolved. This CDR3 spans 11 amino acids. The V and J ends lost 1 base and 14 bases respectively, with 9 bases between them. Germline assignment: CDR1 MNHNS and CDR2 SASEGT. The CDR3 coding sequence is TGTGCCAGCAGTGAAGTACCGCCGGAGCATTTT. This translates into CASSEVPPEHF.

The J gene is TRBJ2-4, the V gene TRBV5-5, with 7 bases that match TRBD1. With V trimmed by 1 base and J by 8 bases, 9 bases remained unmatched. This CDR3 region has 15 residues. The germline gives CDR1 SGHKS, CDR2 YYEKEE (reference sequence). The CDR3 reads CASSLITGVSDIQYF. CDR3 nucleotide sequence: TGTGCCAGCAGCTTGATAACAGGGGTCTCTGACATTCAGTACTTC.

J is TRBJ1-1 and V is TRBV12-3 or TRBV12-4; 8 bases fit TRBD1. The CDR3 spans 13 residues. Trimming cost V 8 bases and J 4 bases; bases outside gene matches: 6. CDR3 in DNA: TGTGCCAGCGGGACAGGTCGGACCACTGAAGCTTTCTTT. It yields the protein CASGTGRTTEAFF.

The chain is built from TRBV19 and TRBJ1-3, with D perhaps matching TRBD1 (5 bases). In germline, CDR1 is LNHDA, CDR2 SQIVND (reference sequence). The V gene lost 4 bases and the J gene lost 6 bases, with 7 bases spanning the gap. The CDR3 length is 12 residues. In nucleotides, the CDR3 is TGTGCCAGTAGTAGAGGACAAAACACCATATATTTT. Residues: CASSRGQNTIYF.

This chain links TRBV19 with TRBJ2-6; 10 bases are shared with TRBD1. The germline gives CDR1 LNHDA, CDR2 SQIVND (reference sequence). Germline trimming cut 6 bases from V and 3 bases from J; bases unmatched to any gene: 8. This CDR3 comprises 17 residues. Here the CDR3 DNA reads TGTGCCAGTAGGAGGGACAGGGGAGCAGGTGGGGCCAACGTCCTGACTTTC. This sequence encodes CASRRDRGAGGANVLTF.

The rearrangement joins TRBV3-1 (or the pseudogene TRBV3-2) to TRBJ2-1; D is perhaps TRBD2 (6 bases). The CDR3 has 14 residues. The V and J ends lost 1 base and 5 bases respectively, with 9 bases between them. CDR1 and CDR2 from the germline V gene are LGHDT and YNNKEL (reference sequence). The CDR3 loop is CASSQGGANNEQFF. The DNA for the CDR3 is TGTGCCAGCAGCCAAGGCGGGGCTAACAATGAGCAGTTCTTC.

This rearrangement joins TRBV27 to TRBJ1-1, with 9 bases identical to TRBD1. Per germline, CDR1 MNHEY and CDR2 SMNVEV (reference sequence). This CDR3 has 14 residues. Losses at the gene ends were 8 bases for V and 5 bases for J; bases not matched to a gene: 9. The DNA of the CDR3 is TGTGCCAGCCGCCTACAGGGGGCGAAAACTGAAGCTTTCTTT. This translates into CASRLQGAKTEAFF.

The rearrangement uses TRBV19 and TRBJ2-7; 10 bases fit TRBD1. CDR1 is LNHDA and CDR2 is SQIVND in the germline V gene (reference sequence). The CDR3 extends over 14 amino acids. Trimming took 2 bases from V and 3 from J; bases not matched to a gene: 1. The CDR3 coding sequence is TGTGCCAGTAGTATACGGGACAGGGGCTACGAGCAGTACTTC. Residues: CASSIRDRGYEQYF. The full variable domain, rest sourced from reference TRBV19 and TRBJ2-7, is DGGITQSPKYLFRKEGQNVTLSCEQNLNHDAMYWYRQDPGQGLRLIYYSQIVNDFQKGDIAEGYSVSREKKESFPLTVTSAQKNPTAFYLCASSIRDRGYEQYFGPGTRLTVT.

This clone occurred once. The rearrangement joins TRBV5-5 to TRBJ2-7; 7 bases map to TRBD2. CDR3 length: 14 residues. Germline trimming cut 4 bases from V and 1 base from J; bases unmatched to any gene: 5. CDR1 and CDR2 from the germline V gene are SGHKS and YYEKEE (reference sequence). In DNA form, the CDR3 reads TGTGCCAGCAGCCGGGACTACTATTCCTACGAGCAGTACTTC. Translated, it gives CASSRDYYSYEQYF. Looking up the rest from reference TRBV5-5 and TRBJ2-7 gives the full variable domain: DAGVTQSPTHLIKTRGQQVTLRCSPISGHKSVSWYQQVLGQGPQFIFQYYEKEERGRGNFPDRFSARQFPNYSSELNVNALLLGDSALYLCASSRDYYSYEQYFGPGTRLTVT.

The DNA for the CDR3 is TGTGCCAGCAGCTCCCGGACAGGGGGGAATAATGAGCAGTTCTTC. Its translation is CASSSRTGGNNEQFF. This sequence joins TRBV7-8 and TRBJ2-1; 10 nucleotides match TRBD1. The length of the CDR3 is 15 residues. Trimming removed 4 bases from V and 7 bases from J; junction bases left unmatched: 7. CDR1 is SGHVS, CDR2 FQNEAQ, per germline.

The chain uses TRBV19 and TRBJ2-1; TRBD2 matches at 7 bases. V was clipped by 4 bases and J by 7 bases; unmatched bases: 10. This CDR3 has 15 residues. The germline gives CDR1 LNHDA, CDR2 SQIVND (reference sequence). CDR3 protein: CASSRVRPGGNEQFF. In DNA form, the CDR3 reads TGTGCCAGTAGTAGAGTGAGGCCGGGGGGAAATGAGCAGTTCTTC.

The chain links TRBV6-5 to TRBJ2-1, with D tentatively TRBD2 (5 bases). Trimming cost V 2 bases and J 10 bases, with 12 bases left between them. Per germline, CDR1 MNHEY and CDR2 SVGAGI. This CDR3 has 13 amino acids. As DNA, the CDR3 is TGTGCCAGCAGTTACACTAGTGTTCGAGAGCAGTTCTTC. Protein: CASSYTSVREQFF.